The 18 T cell receptor beta chains in this list originate from one sample, sequenced in a study of blood T cell repertoires in COVID-19. Repertoires were generated with immunoSEQ multiplex PCR, while TCRdb's copy carries only in-frame clones and drops some. Here the sample spans 350,000 to 400,000 clones, 91% being singletons. Sequences were obtained from PBMCs or T cells enriched from blood (not recorded which). All receptors come from a woman aged 40-49 years who had been exposed to COVID-19.

The CDR3 DNA follows: TGCGCCAGCAGCTTGGGCACCCAGTATGAGCAGTTCTTC. It is translated as CASSLGTQYEQFF. The rearrangement joins TRBV5-1 to TRBJ2-1, with D hard to call. This CDR3 is 13 amino acids long. Trimming shortened V by 0 bases and J by 8 bases, and 9 bases separated the two germline ends. From germline, CDR1 is SGHRS and CDR2 YFSETQ.

The chain couples TRBV19 to TRBJ1-1; possibly TRBD1 for D (6 bases). Germline values: CDR1 LNHDA, CDR2 SQIVND (reference sequence). CDR3 length: 11 amino acids. Trimming removed 5 bases from V and 8 bases from J, with 9 bases in between. The CDR3 protein is CASSLGTEAFF. The CDR3 DNA follows: TGTGCCAGTAGTTTAGGGACAGAAGCTTTCTTT.

The V call is TRBV27, the J call TRBJ2-4; D perhaps matches TRBD1 (6 bases). The CDR3 is 15 residues long. CDR1 and CDR2 (germline): MNHEY, SMNVEV (reference sequence). V lost 7 bases and J lost 2, with 15 bases in between. Written as DNA, the CDR3 is TGTGCCAGCAAAACAGGGAAGAGGACCAAAAACATTCAGTACTTC. This encodes CASKTGKRTKNIQYF.

The V and J genes are TRBV14 and TRBJ2-7, with D maybe TRBD2 (7 bases). Germline values: CDR1 SGHDN, CDR2 FVKESK. V was trimmed by 3 bases and J by 3 bases, leaving 18 bases between them. This CDR3 is 16 amino acids long. The CDR3 protein is CASSHRRGAGLYEQYF. For the CDR3, the DNA is TGTGCCAGCAGCCACCGTCGGGGGGCAGGGCTCTACGAGCAGTACTTC.

CDR3 nucleotide sequence: TGTGCCAGTAGTAAGAGGACAGGCGCTAATTCACCCCTCCACTTT. Translated: CASSKRTGANSPLHF. The rearrangement uses TRBV19 and TRBJ1-6, with 7 bases fitting TRBD1. The CDR3 consists of 15 residues. J was trimmed by 6 bases and V by 4 bases; bases with no gene match: 6. CDR1 is LNHDA and CDR2 is SQIVND in the germline V gene (reference sequence).

The chain combines TRBV27 with TRBJ1-6, with unresolved D. The CDR3 sequence is 15 residues long. The germline gives CDR1 MNHEY, CDR2 SMNVEV (reference sequence). V was shortened by 6 bases and J by 8 bases, with 17 bases between the two germline ends. The CDR3 spells CASSSRDRRDSPLHF. Here the CDR3 DNA reads TGTGCCAGCAGCTCCCGGGATCGGAGGGATTCACCCCTCCACTTT.

The rearrangement links TRBV2 to TRBJ2-3, with 14 bases lining up with TRBD2. CDR1 and CDR2 from the germline V gene are SNHLY and FYNNEI. The CDR3 has 16 amino acids. The trim removed 6 bases at V and 6 bases at J, leaving 8 bases unmatched. CDR3 sequence: CASSLGLAGGGDTQYF. The CDR3 nucleotides are TGTGCCAGCAGCCTCGGACTAGCGGGGGGCGGGGATACGCAGTATTTT.

Only one count was recorded for this clone. This chain links TRBV27 with TRBJ1-1, with D possibly being TRBD1 (6 bases). V dropped 3 bases and J dropped 1 base, with 9 bases sitting between them. This CDR3 spans 14 amino acids. The germline gives CDR1 MNHEY, CDR2 SMNVEV (reference sequence). Here the CDR3 DNA reads TGTGCCAGCAGTTTTGGACAGAGGAACACTGAAGCTTTCTTT. This codes for CASSFGQRNTEAFF.

The J gene is TRBJ1-5, the V gene TRBV10-3, with 8 bases that match TRBD1. Unmatched junction bases numbered 6, after V lost 2 bases and J lost 6 bases. The CDR3 has 15 residues. Germline assignment: CDR1 ENHRY and CDR2 SYGVKD. The CDR3 region is CAISEEQGVFQPQHF. CDR3 nucleotide sequence: TGTGCCATCAGTGAGGAACAGGGGGTTTTTCAGCCCCAGCATTTT.

The table lists this clone with a count of one. J is TRBJ1-1 and V is TRBV6-5; TRBD1 is a possible D gene (5 bases). This CDR3 has 14 residues. Per the germline V gene, CDR1 is MNHEY and CDR2 is SVGAGI. Trimming pared 7 bases from V and 1 base from J, leaving 13 bases between. CDR3 in DNA: TGTGCCAGCATACGGACACGGACGAACACTGAAGCTTTCTTT. This gives the protein CASIRTRTNTEAFF.

This clone appeared once. The chain carries TRBV10-3 and TRBJ2-1, with 8 positions matching TRBD2. J gave up 5 bases and V 5 bases, and 8 bases lay outside the gene matches. The CDR3 totals 15 residues. Germline CDR1 reads ENHRY; CDR2 reads SYGVKD. This CDR3 is CAISSSGLEDNEQFF. CDR3 coding DNA: TGTGCCATCAGTAGTTCGGGACTAGAGGACAATGAGCAGTTCTTC.

J is TRBJ1-3 and V is TRBV7-2; 7 bases are shared with TRBD1. V shed 7 bases and J 4 bases; nucleotides not matched to a gene: 7. From germline, CDR1 is SGHTA and CDR2 FQGNSA. The CDR3 is 14 amino acids. The CDR3 loop is CASKGAGYGNTIYF. The CDR3 DNA reads as TGTGCCAGCAAGGGGGCGGGGTACGGAAACACCATATATTTT.

V usage is TRBV25-1 and J usage is TRBJ2-2; tentative D call: TRBD1 (5 bases). CDR3 size: 12 residues. CDR1 and CDR2 from the germline V gene are MGHDK and SYGVNS. V was cut by 4 bases and J by 6 bases, with 6 bases left in between. CDR3 in DNA: TGTGCCAGCAGTGTGGGGCCCGGGGAGCTGTTTTTT. It is translated as CASSVGPGELFF.

V is TRBV6-4 and J is TRBJ2-1; TRBD2 matches 10 bases. V dropped 6 bases and J dropped 6; count of bases not matched to a gene: 8. Germline lookup yields CDR1 MRHNA and CDR2 SNTAGT. CDR3 size: 15 residues. In nucleotides, the CDR3 is TGTGCCAGCAGCTTCCTAGCGGGGGCCACCAATGAGCAGTTCTTC. Translation: CASSFLAGATNEQFF.

J is TRBJ2-3 and V is TRBV24-1; D is perhaps TRBD1 (6 bases). CDR3 length equals 15 residues. The V gene's germline CDR1 is KGHDR and CDR2 SFDVKD. The ends were cut back, 0 bases at V and 6 bases at J, with 12 bases in the middle. DNA of the CDR3: TGTGCCACCAGTGATTTGGGGCAGGGGTCGGATACGCAGTATTTT. This sequence encodes CATSDLGQGSDTQYF.

The J gene is TRBJ2-3, the V gene TRBV6-5; 7 nucleotides align to TRBD1. Germline trimming cut 10 bases from V and 10 bases from J; bases unmatched to any gene: 14. The length of the CDR3 is 13 residues. The germline gives CDR1 MNHEY, CDR2 SVGAGI. The DNA for the CDR3 is TGTGCCACCAGAAGTGAAGGGGGCCATGCGCAGTATTTT. Translated, it gives CATRSEGGHAQYF.

The rearrangement links TRBV5-1 to TRBJ2-3; 9 positions agree with TRBD2. The length of the CDR3 is 17 residues. V lost 4 bases, J lost 2 bases, and 11 bases stayed unmatched. The V gene's germline CDR1 is SGHRS and CDR2 YFSETQ. The CDR3 DNA follows: TGCGCCAGCAGCCCATCTCGACTAGCGGAGGTCACAGATACGCAGTATTTT. Its protein product is CASSPSRLAEVTDTQYF.

The rearrangement joins TRBV18 to TRBJ1-5, with a possible D match to TRBD1 (5 bases). Deletions cut 2 bases from V and 2 bases from J, with 7 bases between. The CDR3 is 14 residues long. Germline CDR1 and CDR2: KGHSH and LQKENI. CDR3 loop: CASSPGAGNQPQHF. CDR3 sequence (DNA): TGTGCCAGCTCACCAGGGGCGGGCAATCAGCCCCAGCATTTT.